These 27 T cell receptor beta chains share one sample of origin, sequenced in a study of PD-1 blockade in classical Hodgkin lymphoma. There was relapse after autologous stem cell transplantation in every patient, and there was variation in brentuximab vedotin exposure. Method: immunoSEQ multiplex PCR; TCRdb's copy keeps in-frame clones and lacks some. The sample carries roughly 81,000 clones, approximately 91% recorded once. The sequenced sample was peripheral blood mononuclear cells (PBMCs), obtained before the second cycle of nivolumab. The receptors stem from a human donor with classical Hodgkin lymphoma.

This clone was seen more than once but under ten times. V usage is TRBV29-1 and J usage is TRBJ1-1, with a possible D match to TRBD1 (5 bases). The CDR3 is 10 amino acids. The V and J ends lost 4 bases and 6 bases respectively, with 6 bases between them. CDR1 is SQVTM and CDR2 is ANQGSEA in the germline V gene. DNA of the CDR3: TGCAGCGTTGGGGGCGCTGAAGCTTTCTTT. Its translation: CSVGGAEAFF. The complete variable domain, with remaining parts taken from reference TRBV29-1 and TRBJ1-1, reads SAVISQKPSRDICQRGTSLTIQCQVDSQVTMMFWYRQQPGQSLTLIATANQGSEATYESGFVIDKFPISRPNLTFSTLTVSNMSPEDSSIYLCSVGGAEAFFGQGTRLTVV.

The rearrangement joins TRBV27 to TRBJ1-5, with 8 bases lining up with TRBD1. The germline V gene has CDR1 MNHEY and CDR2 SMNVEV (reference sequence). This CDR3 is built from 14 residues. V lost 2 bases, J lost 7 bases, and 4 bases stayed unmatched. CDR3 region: CASSLQGARQPQHF. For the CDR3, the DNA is TGTGCCAGCAGTTTACAGGGGGCCCGACAGCCCCAGCATTTT.

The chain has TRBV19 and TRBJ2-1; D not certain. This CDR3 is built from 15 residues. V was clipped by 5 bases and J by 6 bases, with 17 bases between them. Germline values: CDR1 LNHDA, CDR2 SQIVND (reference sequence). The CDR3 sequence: CASSLFGRQSNEQFF. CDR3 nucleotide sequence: TGTGCCAGTAGTCTTTTCGGGCGGCAAAGCAATGAGCAGTTCTTC.

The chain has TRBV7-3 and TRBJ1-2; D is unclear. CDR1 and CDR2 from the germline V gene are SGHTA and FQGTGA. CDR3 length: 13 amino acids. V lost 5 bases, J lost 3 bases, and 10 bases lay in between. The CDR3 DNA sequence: TGTGCCAGCAGCCCAACGGGCGACTATGGCTACACCTTC. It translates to CASSPTGDYGYTF.

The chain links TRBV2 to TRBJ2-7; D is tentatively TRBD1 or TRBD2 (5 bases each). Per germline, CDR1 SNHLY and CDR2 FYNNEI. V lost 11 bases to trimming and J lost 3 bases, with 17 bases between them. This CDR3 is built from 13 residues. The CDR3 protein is CAGSGLYHYEQYF. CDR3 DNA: TGTGCCGGATCGGGGCTCTACCACTACGAGCAGTACTTC.

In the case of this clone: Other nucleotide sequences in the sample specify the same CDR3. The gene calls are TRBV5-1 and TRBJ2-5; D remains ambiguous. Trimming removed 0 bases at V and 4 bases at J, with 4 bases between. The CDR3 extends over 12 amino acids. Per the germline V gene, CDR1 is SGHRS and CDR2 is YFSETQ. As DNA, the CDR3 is TGCGCCAGCAGCTTGGTAGGAGAGACCCAGTACTTC. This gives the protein CASSLVGETQYF.

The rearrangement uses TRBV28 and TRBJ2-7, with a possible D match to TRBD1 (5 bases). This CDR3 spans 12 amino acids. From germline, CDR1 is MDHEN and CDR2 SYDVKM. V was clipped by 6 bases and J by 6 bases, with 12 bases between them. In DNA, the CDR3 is TGTGCCAGCAGGCAAGACAGAGTCGAGCAGTACTTC. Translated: CASRQDRVEQYF.

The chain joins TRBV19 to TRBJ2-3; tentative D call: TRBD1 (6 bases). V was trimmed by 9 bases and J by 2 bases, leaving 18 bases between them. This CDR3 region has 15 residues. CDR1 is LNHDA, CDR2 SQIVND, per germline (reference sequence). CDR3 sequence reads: CASRTAPTLTDTQYF. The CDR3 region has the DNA TGTGCCAGCCGGACAGCTCCCACCCTCACAGATACGCAGTATTTT.

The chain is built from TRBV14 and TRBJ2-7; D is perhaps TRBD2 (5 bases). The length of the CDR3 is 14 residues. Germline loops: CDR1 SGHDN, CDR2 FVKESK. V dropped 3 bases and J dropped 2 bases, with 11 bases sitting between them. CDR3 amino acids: CASSHGWGAYEQYF. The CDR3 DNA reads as TGTGCCAGCAGCCACGGGTGGGGAGCCTACGAGCAGTACTTC.

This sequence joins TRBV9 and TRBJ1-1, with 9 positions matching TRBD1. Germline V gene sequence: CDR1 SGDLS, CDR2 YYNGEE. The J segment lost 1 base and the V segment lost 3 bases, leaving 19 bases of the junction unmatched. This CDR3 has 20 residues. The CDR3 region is CASSGDRVGRMAAPNTEAFF. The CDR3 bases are TGTGCCAGCAGCGGGGACAGGGTGGGTCGGATGGCGGCTCCGAACACTGAAGCTTTCTTT. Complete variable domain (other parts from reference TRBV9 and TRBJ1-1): DSGVTQTPKHLITATGQRVTLRCSPRSGDLSVYWYQQSLDQGLQFLIQYYNGEERAKGNILERFSAQQFPDLHSELNLSSLELGDSALYFCASSGDRVGRMAAPNTEAFFGQGTRLTVV.

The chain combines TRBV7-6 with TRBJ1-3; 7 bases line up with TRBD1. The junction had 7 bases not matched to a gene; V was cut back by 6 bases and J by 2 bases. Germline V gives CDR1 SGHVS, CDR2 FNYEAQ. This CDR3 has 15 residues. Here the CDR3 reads CASRPGTAPGNTIYF. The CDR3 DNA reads TGTGCCAGCAGGCCAGGGACAGCTCCTGGAAACACCATATATTTT.

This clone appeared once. In nucleotides, the CDR3 is TGTGCCAGCAGTGAACGGAAGGGGAGGGGAATGAATGAGCAGTTCTTC. This gives the protein CASSERKGRGMNEQFF. This chain joins TRBV6-1 and TRBJ2-1; 7 bases are shared with TRBD2. Germline V CDR1 and CDR2: MNHNS, SASEGT. Losses at the gene ends were 2 bases for V and 7 bases for J; bases not matched to a gene: 11. This CDR3 is built from 16 residues.

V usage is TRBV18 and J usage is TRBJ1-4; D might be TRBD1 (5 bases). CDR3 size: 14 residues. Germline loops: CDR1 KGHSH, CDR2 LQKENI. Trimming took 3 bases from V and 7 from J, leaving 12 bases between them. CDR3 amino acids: CASSPSLGREKLFF. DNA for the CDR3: TGTGCCAGCTCACCTTCACTGGGGCGTGAAAAACTGTTTTTT. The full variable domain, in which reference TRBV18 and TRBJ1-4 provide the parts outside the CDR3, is NAGVMQNPRHLVRRRGQEARLRCSPMKGHSHVYWYRQLPEEGLKFMVYLQKENIIDESGMPKERFSAEFPKEGPSILRIQQVVRGDSAAYFCASSPSLGREKLFFGSGTQLSVL.

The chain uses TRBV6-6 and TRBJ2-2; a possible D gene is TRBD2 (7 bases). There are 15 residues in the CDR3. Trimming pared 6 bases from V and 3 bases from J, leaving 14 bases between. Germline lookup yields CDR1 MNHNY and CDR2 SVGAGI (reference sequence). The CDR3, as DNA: TGTGCCAGCAGCATCATAGGGGGGGACACCGGGGAGCTGTTTTTT. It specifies CASSIIGGDTGELFF.

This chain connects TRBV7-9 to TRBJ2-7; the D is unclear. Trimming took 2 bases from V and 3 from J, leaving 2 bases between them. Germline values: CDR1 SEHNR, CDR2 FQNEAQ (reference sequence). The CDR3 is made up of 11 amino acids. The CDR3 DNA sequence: TGTGCCAGCAGCTTACTCTACGAGCAGTACTTC. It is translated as CASSLLYEQYF.

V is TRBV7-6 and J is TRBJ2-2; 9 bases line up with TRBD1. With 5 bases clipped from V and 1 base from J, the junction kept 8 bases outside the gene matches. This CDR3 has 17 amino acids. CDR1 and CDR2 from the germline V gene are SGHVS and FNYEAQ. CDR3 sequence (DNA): TGTGCCAGCAGCAAGACACCGGGACAGGGGAACACCGGGGAGCTGTTTTTT. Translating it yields CASSKTPGQGNTGELFF. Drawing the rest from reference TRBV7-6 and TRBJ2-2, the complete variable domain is GAGVSQSPRYKVTKRGQDVALRCDPISGHVSLYWYRQALGQGPEFLTYFNYEAQQDKSGLPNDRFSAERPEGSISTLTIQRTEQRDSAMYRCASSKTPGQGNTGELFFGEGSRLTVL.

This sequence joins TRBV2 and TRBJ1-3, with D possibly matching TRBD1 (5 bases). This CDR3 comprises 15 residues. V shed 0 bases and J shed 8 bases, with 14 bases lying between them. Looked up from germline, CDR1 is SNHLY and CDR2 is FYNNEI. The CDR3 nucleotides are TGTGCCAGCAGTGAAGCGGGACGACTTGGGGACACCATATATTTT. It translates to CASSEAGRLGDTIYF.

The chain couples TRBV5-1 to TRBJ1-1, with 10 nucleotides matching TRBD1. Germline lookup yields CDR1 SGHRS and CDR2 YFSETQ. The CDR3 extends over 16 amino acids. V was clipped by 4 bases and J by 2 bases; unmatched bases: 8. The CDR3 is CASSGGTGVINTEAFF. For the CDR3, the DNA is TGCGCCAGCAGCGGCGGGACAGGGGTTATCAACACTGAAGCTTTCTTT.

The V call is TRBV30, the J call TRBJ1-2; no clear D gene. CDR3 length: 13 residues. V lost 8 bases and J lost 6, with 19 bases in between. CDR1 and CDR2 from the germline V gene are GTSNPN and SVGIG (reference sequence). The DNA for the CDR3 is TGTGCCCGAGAACCAGACCGTTCTAATGGCTACACCTTC. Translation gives CAREPDRSNGYTF.

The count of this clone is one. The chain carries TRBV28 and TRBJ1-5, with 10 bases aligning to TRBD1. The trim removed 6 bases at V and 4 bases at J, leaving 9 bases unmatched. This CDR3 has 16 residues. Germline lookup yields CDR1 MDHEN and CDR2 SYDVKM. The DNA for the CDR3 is TGTGCCAGCAGACAAGACAGGGGGCTAGCTAATCAGCCCCAGCATTTT. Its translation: CASRQDRGLANQPQHF.

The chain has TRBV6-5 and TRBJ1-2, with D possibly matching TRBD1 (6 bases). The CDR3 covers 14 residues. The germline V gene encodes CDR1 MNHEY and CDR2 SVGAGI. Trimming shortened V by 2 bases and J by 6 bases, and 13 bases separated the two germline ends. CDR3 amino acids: CASSYLQGTNGYTF. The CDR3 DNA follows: TGTGCCAGCAGTTACCTCCAGGGGACGAATGGCTACACCTTC.

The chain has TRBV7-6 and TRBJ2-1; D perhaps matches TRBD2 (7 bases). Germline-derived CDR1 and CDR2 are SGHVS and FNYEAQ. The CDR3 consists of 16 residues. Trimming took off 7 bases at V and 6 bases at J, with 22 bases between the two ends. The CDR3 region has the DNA TGTGCCAGCAAAGGGGGGGCGGGAGTCATGGGCAATGAGCAGTTCTTC. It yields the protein CASKGGAGVMGNEQFF.

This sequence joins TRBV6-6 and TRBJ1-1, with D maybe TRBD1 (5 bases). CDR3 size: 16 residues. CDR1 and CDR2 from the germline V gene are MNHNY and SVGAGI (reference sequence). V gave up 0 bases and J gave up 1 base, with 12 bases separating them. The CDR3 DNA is TGTGCCAGCAGTTACTCGATTGGGACGACGAACACTGAAGCTTTCTTT. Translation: CASSYSIGTTNTEAFF.

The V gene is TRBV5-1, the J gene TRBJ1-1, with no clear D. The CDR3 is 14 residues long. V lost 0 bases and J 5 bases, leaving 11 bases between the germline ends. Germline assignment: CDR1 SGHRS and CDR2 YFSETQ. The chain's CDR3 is CASSLGGSGTEAFF. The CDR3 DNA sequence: TGCGCCAGCAGCTTGGGAGGGTCGGGAACTGAAGCTTTCTTT.

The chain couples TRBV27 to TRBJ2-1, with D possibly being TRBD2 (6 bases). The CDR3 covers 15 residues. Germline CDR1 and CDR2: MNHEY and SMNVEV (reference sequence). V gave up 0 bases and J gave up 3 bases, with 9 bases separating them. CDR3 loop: CASSLSAGLYNEQFF. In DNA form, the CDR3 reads TGTGCCAGCAGTTTATCAGCGGGCCTCTACAATGAGCAGTTCTTC.

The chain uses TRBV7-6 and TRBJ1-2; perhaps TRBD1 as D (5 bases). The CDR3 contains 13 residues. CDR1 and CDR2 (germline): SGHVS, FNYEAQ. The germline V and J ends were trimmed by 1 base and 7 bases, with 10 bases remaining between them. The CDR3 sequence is CASSLDRQGGYTF. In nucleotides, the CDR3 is TGTGCCAGCAGCTTAGACAGGCAGGGTGGCTACACCTTC.

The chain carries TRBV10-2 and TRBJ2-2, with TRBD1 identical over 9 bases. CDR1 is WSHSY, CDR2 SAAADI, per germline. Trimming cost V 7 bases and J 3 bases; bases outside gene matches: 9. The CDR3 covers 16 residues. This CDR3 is CASTSTTGGDTGELFF. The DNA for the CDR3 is TGCGCCAGCACCTCAACCACAGGGGGCGACACCGGGGAGCTGTTTTTT.